This entry lists 10 T cell receptor beta chains sequenced from one sample in a study of vaccination effects on CD4 cells after COVID-19. Culture lasted approximately 10 days before CD4+ T cell isolation. For these TCRs, the target antigens are not known. Measured with immunoSEQ multiplex PCR; TCRdb has only the in-frame clones, and not every one. Here the sample spans 70,000 to 85,000 clones, 77% being singletons. Material: CD4+ T cells from PBMCs cultured without peptide, obtained before COVID-19 vaccination. The receptors derive from a human donor who received a COVID-19 vaccine.

The table lists this clone with a few counts. J is TRBJ1-5 and V is TRBV6-6, with TRBD1 identical over 7 bases. The length of the CDR3 is 13 residues. The V gene's germline CDR1 is MNHNY and CDR2 SVGAGI (reference sequence). J was trimmed by 5 bases and V by 7 bases; bases with no gene match: 5. CDR3 sequence reads: CASTTQGDQPQHF. DNA of the CDR3: TGTGCCAGCACAACGCAGGGGGATCAGCCCCAGCATTTT.

This chain links TRBV29-1 with TRBJ1-2; D perhaps matches TRBD1 (5 bases). V was clipped by 0 bases and J by 7 bases, with 9 bases between them. Germline lookup yields CDR1 SQVTM and CDR2 ANQGSEA. The CDR3 extends over 12 amino acids. The CDR3 bases are TGCAGCGTTGAAGAATTGGGGGTTGGCTACACCTTC. Its translation is CSVEELGVGYTF. The whole variable domain, filled in from reference TRBV29-1 and TRBJ1-2, reads SAVISQKPSRDICQRGTSLTIQCQVDSQVTMMFWYRQQPGQSLTLIATANQGSEATYESGFVIDKFPISRPNLTFSTLTVSNMSPEDSSIYLCSVEELGVGYTFGSGTRLTVV.

The rearrangement links TRBV10-1 to TRBJ2-2, with D perhaps TRBD1 or TRBD2 (6 bases each). Germline CDR1 and CDR2: WNHNN and SYGVQD (reference sequence). The CDR3 has 14 amino acids. Trimming took off 8 bases at V and 6 bases at J, with 16 bases between the two ends. The CDR3 here is CASQLQGGAGELFF. The CDR3 coding sequence is TGCGCCAGCCAACTACAGGGAGGAGCCGGGGAGCTGTTTTTT.

V is TRBV5-4 and J is TRBJ2-5; D assignment may be TRBD1 or TRBD2 (5 bases each). The CDR3 runs to 12 residues. The V gene lost 4 bases and the J gene lost 5 bases, with 9 bases spanning the gap. Germline V gene sequence: CDR1 SGHNT, CDR2 YYREEE (reference sequence). The CDR3 reads CASSKGPETQYF. The CDR3 DNA is TGTGCCAGCAGCAAGGGACCGGAGACCCAGTACTTC.

The chain has TRBV28 and TRBJ1-2; 10 bases fit TRBD1. Germline CDR1 MDHEN, CDR2 SYDVKM. Germline trimming cut 7 bases from V and 7 bases from J; bases unmatched to any gene: 9. The CDR3 runs 14 residues. The CDR3 loop reads CASITGQGGSGYTF. For the CDR3, the DNA is TGTGCCAGCATTACCGGACAGGGGGGCAGTGGCTACACCTTC.

The chain joins TRBV6-6 to TRBJ2-3, with D tentatively TRBD2 (5 bases). Germline CDR1 and CDR2: MNHNY and SVGAGI (reference sequence). The CDR3 extends over 16 amino acids. V gave up 6 bases and J gave up 3 bases, with 19 bases separating them. The CDR3 reads CASSLPEGTGTDTQYF. The CDR3 DNA reads as TGTGCCAGCAGCCTCCCCGAGGGAACTGGTACAGATACGCAGTATTTT.

The chain recombines TRBV6-5 with TRBJ1-2, with unresolved D. From germline, CDR1 is MNHEY and CDR2 SVGAGI. This CDR3 has 13 residues. The V and J ends lost 2 bases and 5 bases respectively, with 9 bases between them. In DNA, the CDR3 is TGTGCCAGCAGTTACAAGGCGTCTTATGGCTACACCTTC. Amino acid sequence: CASSYKASYGYTF.

The chain has TRBV7-2 and TRBJ1-2, with D hard to call. CDR3 length: 16 residues. V gave up 1 base and J gave up 7 bases, with 19 bases separating them. Germline assignment: CDR1 SGHTA and CDR2 FQGNSA. CDR3 residues: CASSLVSRSVIGGYTF. CDR3 nucleotides: TGTGCCAGCAGCTTAGTGAGTCGATCTGTTATCGGTGGCTACACCTTC. Based on the CDR3 plus reference TRBV7-2 and TRBJ1-2, the full variable domain is GAGVSQSPSNKVTEKGKDVELRCDPISGHTALYWYRQSLGQGLEFLIYFQGNSAPDKSGLPSDRFSAERTGGSVSTLTIQRTQQEDSAVYLCASSLVSRSVIGGYTFGSGTRLTVV.

This rearrangement joins TRBV4-1 to TRBJ1-2; TRBD1 matches at 7 bases. Looked up from germline, CDR1 is MGHRA and CDR2 is YSYEKL. With V trimmed by 5 bases and J by 0 bases, 12 bases remained unmatched. The CDR3 spans 17 residues. This chain's CDR3 is CASSRTGEIYSNYGYTF. CDR3 coding DNA: TGCGCCAGCAGCAGAACAGGGGAGATATATTCTAACTATGGCTACACCTTC.

The chain links TRBV10-3 to TRBJ1-2, with 7 bases aligning to TRBD1. Losses at the gene ends were 8 bases for V and 0 bases for J; bases not matched to a gene: 18. The CDR3 runs to 18 residues. Germline V gene lookup returns CDR1 ENHRY and CDR2 SYGVKD. CDR3 amino acids: CAIAGWTGASDPNYGYTF. The CDR3 nucleotides are TGTGCCATCGCCGGGTGGACAGGTGCAAGTGACCCTAACTATGGCTACACCTTC.